Sequencing of this T cell receptor beta chain was carried out in a study of blood T cell repertoires in COVID-19 (dated by TCRdb to the early 2020s). Background on the whole study: Collaborator samples came from the United States, Italy and Spain and covered acute and convalescent phases of COVID-19. The samples were drawn from two sources: the first 160 participants of the ongoing ImmuneRACE study, and 1,200 or so subjects contributed by 6 global collaborators. The dataset comprised deeply sampled blood TCRbeta repertoires from subjects exposed to, actively infected with, or recovered from COVID-19. The material from the prospective study consisted of cDNA or gDNA derived from T cells, B-cell-depleted T cells, or PBMCs. Nearly every sample came with metadata listing a de-identified subject ID, COVID-19 status, age in years and sex. Where available, HLA class I and class II types were taken from metadata supplied by the sample provider and were not determined by assay-based typing. A freely available public database, intended as a resource for researchers studying the immune response to SARS-CoV-2, is where the repertoires were released.

A remark on this clone: Its cognate antigen has yet to be identified. No base quality information exists; no much larger clone differs at one position.

Enrolling through a virtual design, the prospective study's participants ranged in age from roughly 18 to 95 years and lived across around 25 United States geographic areas. In the prospective study, cohorts were assigned on the basis of participant-reported clinical history obtained from a screening survey and a study questionnaire. In the prospective study, whole blood, serum and a nasopharyngeal or oropharyngeal swab were collected from each participant by mobile phlebotomists. Additional blood draws and questionnaires over an approximately two-month period could optionally be provided by prospective study participants. Before DNA extraction, blood samples from the prospective study were shipped at room temperature or frozen. Study-level results and caveats: How much clinical and demographic metadata was included differed by source and by participant, and the metadata was provided uncurated.

TCRbeta CDR3 regions were amplified from genomic DNA by means of the immunoSEQ Assay, a bias-controlled multiplex PCR. The paper's data handling went like this. Within the assay, amplification of reference gene primers was used to estimate how many nucleated cells each sample contained. To quantify the absolute abundance of each unique TCRbeta CDR3 rearrangement, sequence reads were collapsed and filtered. For each sample, productive Simpson clonality was calculated by taking the square root of Simpson's diversity index across productive rearrangements. TCRdb took over this immuneACCESS table, retaining in-frame rearrangements with V and J assigned. Such tables are incomplete; in checked studies, under half of the missing clones stem from an unresolved V gene, and the remainder is unexplained. Clonal size and the V and J genes are those of that table, whereas D and trimming came from the DNA. This sample comprises 300,000 to 400,000 clones, approximately 86% of them detected only once. Approximately 4% of the sample belongs to the ten largest clones.

The CDR3 has 13 amino acids, counting the end cysteine and phenylalanine. The kept DNA is CDR3 alone, 39 bases in frame from the first base. V was cut back by 6 bases and J by 7 bases, leaving a gap of 13 bases between them. The CDR1 and CDR2 encoded by the germline V gene are ENHRY and SYGVKD. Sequencing was done on a sample of PBMCs or T cells enriched from blood (not recorded which). The TCR comes from a woman aged 40 to 50 with acute COVID-19. The sequence joins TRBV10-3 to TRBJ1-5; too little of a D gene remains to name it. In nucleotide form, the sequence is TGTGCCATCAGCCGGGCCGGAGGGCAGCCCCAGCATTTT. Translated, it reads CAISRAGGQPQHF.